What follows are 2 T cell receptor beta chains derived from one specimen sequenced in a study of Tregs in tolerant kidney transplant recipients (dated by TCRdb to the late 2010s). Their antigens are not known. Library creation used the immunoSEQ multiplex PCR assay. TCRdb took over this immuneACCESS table, retaining in-frame rearrangements with V and J assigned. Such tables are incomplete; in checked studies, under half of the missing clones stem from an unresolved V gene, and the remainder is unexplained. Present in this sample are roughly 19,000 clones, roughly two thirds of which were seen just once. The ten biggest clones cover approximately 3.7% of the sample. The specimen sequenced was Tregs from blood cultured with allogeneic cells. Source of these receptors: a human donor in good health.

This chain links TRBV30 with TRBJ2-3; 11 nucleotides agree with TRBD2. V gave up 1 base and J gave up 6 bases; unmatched junction bases: 9. The length of the CDR3 is 16 residues. Germline V gene sequence: CDR1 GTSNPN, CDR2 SVGIG (reference sequence). CDR3 DNA sequence: TGTGCCTGGAGTGGACTAGCGGGGATGGGTGTGGATACGCAGTATTTT. Its protein is CAWSGLAGMGVDTQYF.

The chain combines TRBV6-6 with TRBJ1-5; D call uncertain. Germline CDR1 is MNHNY and CDR2 is SVGAGI (reference sequence). V was shortened by 2 bases and J by 3 bases, with 11 bases between the two germline ends. This CDR3 has 15 residues. CDR3 sequence (DNA): TGTGCCAGCAGTTACGGGGAGACGGACAATCAGCCCCAGCATTTT. Its protein is CASSYGETDNQPQHF.